The present T cell receptor (beta chain) was sequenced within a study of blood T cell repertoires in COVID-19. Study-wide background: In each case, the material was cDNA or gDNA derived from T cells, B-cell-depleted T cells, or PBMCs.

As handled by the study authors: The assay estimated nucleated cells by amplifying reference gene primers. The table came from immunoSEQ multiplex PCR; TCRdb's copy has only in-frame clones and leaves some out. V and J calls and clone size are copied from that table; D and trimming were computed from the DNA. The profile covers approximately 140,000 clones, with approximately 87% appearing a single time and more than 1% taken by the ten largest. Assignment of participants to cohorts was predicated upon participant-reported clinical history. Germline V gene data show CDR1 as SGHTA and CDR2 as FQGNSA. V was pared by 5 bases and J by 4 bases, with 14 bases of the junction left unmatched. The CDR3 is 17 amino acids.

The chain joins TRBV7-2 to TRBJ2-1, with 7 bases matching TRBD1. Sequenced: PBMCs or T cells enriched from blood (not recorded which). The clonotype comes from a woman aged 30 to 39 with acute COVID-19. As DNA, the CDR3 is TGTGCCAGCAGCGTAAACAGGGGACCTCCCTTTTACAATGAGCAGTTCTTC. This encodes CASSVNRGPPFYNEQFF.